The 32 T cell receptor beta chains in this list originate from one sample, sequenced in a study of blood T cell repertoires in COVID-19. Sequencing was performed with immunoSEQ multiplex PCR; in TCRdb, only in-frame clones are kept and a portion is missing. The repertoire holds over 90,000 clones, with 70% to 90% as singletons. Material: peripheral blood. The receptor set was obtained from a human donor in a cohort sampled during active COVID-19.

The V call is TRBV6-4, the J call TRBJ1-5; a weak D match, TRBD1 (6 bases). The V and J ends lost 10 bases and 5 bases respectively, with 24 bases between them. Germline V gene lookup returns CDR1 MRHNA and CDR2 SNTAGT. The CDR3 is 16 residues long. The CDR3 nucleotides are TGTGCCATCGACTTTAATACAGGGTTGATGTATCAGCCCCAGCATTTT. This gives the protein CAIDFNTGLMYQPQHF.

This clone came up a few times. DNA of the CDR3: TGTGCCAGCAGTAAAAGAGTTTCCTACGAGCAGTACTTC. Protein sequence: CASSKRVSYEQYF. This rearrangement joins TRBV27 to TRBJ2-7; the D is unclear. Germline V gene sequence: CDR1 MNHEY, CDR2 SMNVEV (reference sequence). CDR3 length: 13 residues. The V and J ends lost 5 bases and 1 base respectively, with 9 bases between them.

The chain joins TRBV4-3 to TRBJ2-1, with 13 bases identical to TRBD2. The trim removed 0 bases at V and 7 bases at J, leaving 9 bases unmatched. Germline CDR1 and CDR2: LGHNA and YSLEER. The CDR3 spans 18 residues. As DNA, the CDR3 is TGCGCCAGCAGCCAAGATCACAGGACTAGCGGGGGCCTAAATGAGCAGTTCTTC. As protein: CASSQDHRTSGGLNEQFF.

The genes are TRBV7-2 and TRBJ2-7; 7 nucleotides align to TRBD1. In germline, CDR1 is SGHTA, CDR2 FQGNSA. V lost 3 bases to trimming and J lost 5 bases; unmatched junction nucleotides: 10. This CDR3 has 15 amino acids. CDR3 residues: CASSLDRTRIDEQYF. CDR3 bases: TGTGCCAGCAGCTTGGACAGGACGAGGATTGACGAGCAGTACTTC.

This rearrangement joins TRBV30 to TRBJ1-4; D is perhaps TRBD1 (6 bases). Per germline, CDR1 GTSNPN and CDR2 SVGIG (reference sequence). Trimming removed 2 bases from V and 4 bases from J, with 14 bases in between. The CDR3 runs 15 residues. CDR3 nucleotides: TGTGCCTGGAGTCAAACAGGGCTAGTTAATGAAAAACTGTTTTTT. Translating gives CAWSQTGLVNEKLFF.

The chain employs TRBV30 and TRBJ1-2; D gene uncertain. V was cut by 0 bases and J by 0 bases, with 5 bases left in between. The germline V gene encodes CDR1 GTSNPN and CDR2 SVGIG (reference sequence). The CDR3 contains 13 residues. In DNA, the CDR3 is TGTGCCTGGAGTGTACAGACTAACTATGGCTACACCTTC. Protein: CAWSVQTNYGYTF.

The chain joins TRBV21-1 to TRBJ1-2; the DNA was not compared with TRBD1, the D call given in the table. TRBV21-1 is listed as a pseudogene. The CDR3 totals 16 residues. The CDR3: CASSLNSGTGALGYTF. The CDR3 DNA sequence: TGTGCCAGCAGCTTGAACTCCGGGACAGGGGCGCTTGGCTACACCTTC.

The chain joins TRBV5-1 to TRBJ2-3, with TRBD2 matching over 7 bases. Germline V gives CDR1 SGHRS, CDR2 YFSETQ. The CDR3 is 15 amino acids. V was clipped by 2 bases and J by 4 bases; unmatched bases: 7. This chain's CDR3 is CASSFAGRGADTQYF. In nucleotides, the CDR3 is TGCGCCAGCAGCTTCGCAGGGAGGGGCGCAGATACGCAGTATTTT.

The chain couples TRBV6-1 to TRBJ2-3; D is unresolved. Trimming removed 2 bases from V and 10 bases from J, with 13 bases in between. Germline V gene lookup returns CDR1 MNHNS and CDR2 SASEGT. CDR3 length equals 13 residues. The CDR3 reads CASSEFTHAAQYF. The DNA of the CDR3 is TGTGCCAGCAGTGAATTCACCCACGCGGCGCAGTATTTT.

This chain connects TRBV29-1 to TRBJ1-2; unclear D gene. V was pared by 3 bases and J by 0 bases, with 17 bases between. CDR3 length: 16 amino acids. Germline CDR1 is SQVTM and CDR2 is ANQGSEA. In DNA, the CDR3 is TGCAGCGTTGAGGGCCCCCTTCCTTCCACTAACTATGGCTACACCTTC. Its protein is CSVEGPLPSTNYGYTF.

The V and J genes are TRBV7-2 and TRBJ2-5; D possibly corresponds to TRBD2 (5 bases). The CDR3 contains 17 residues. Per germline, CDR1 SGHTA and CDR2 FQGNSA. V shed 2 bases and J shed 5 bases, with 21 bases lying between them. The CDR3 DNA reads as TGTGCCAGCAGCTTAAATGGTCGGGGTATGAGTTGGGAGACCCAGTACTTC. Its translation is CASSLNGRGMSWETQYF. Full variable domain (rest looked up from reference TRBV7-2 and TRBJ2-5): GAGVSQSPSNKVTEKGKDVELRCDPISGHTALYWYRQSLGQGLEFLIYFQGNSAPDKSGLPSDRFSAERTGGSVSTLTIQRTQQEDSAVYLCASSLNGRGMSWETQYFGPGTRLLVL.

The V call is TRBV11-1, the J call TRBJ2-1, with 10 positions matching TRBD2. The CDR3 runs to 16 residues. CDR1 and CDR2 from the germline V gene are SGHAT and FQDESV (reference sequence). With V trimmed by 5 bases and J by 7 bases, 11 bases remained unmatched. The CDR3 loop is CASSPYPSGGGNEQFF. CDR3 DNA: TGTGCCAGCAGCCCGTACCCCAGCGGGGGGGGGAATGAGCAGTTCTTC. Full variable domain (missing parts from reference TRBV11-1 and TRBJ2-1): EAEVAQSPRYKITEKSQAVAFWCDPISGHATLYWYRQILGQGPELLVQFQDESVVDDSQLPKDRFSAERLKGVDSTLKIQPAELGDSAMYLCASSPYPSGGGNEQFFGPGTRLTVL.

The genes are TRBV5-6 and TRBJ1-2; the D gene is possibly TRBD1 (5 bases). Trimming removed 4 bases from V and 2 bases from J, with 9 bases in between. Per the germline V gene, CDR1 is SGHDT and CDR2 is YYEEEE. The CDR3 is 13 amino acids. The CDR3 DNA reads TGTGCCAGCAGCCCTGGACACAACTATGGCTACACCTTC. Its translation is CASSPGHNYGYTF.

The chain employs TRBV4-3 and TRBJ1-1; unclear D gene. The V end lost 0 bases, the J end lost 5 bases, and 13 bases lay between the germline ends. The CDR3 covers 15 residues. CDR1 LGHNA and CDR2 YSLEER come from the germline V gene. CDR3 coding DNA: TGCGCCAGCAGCCAAGATCTGGGGTCGGGGACTGAAGCTTTCTTT. Translated: CASSQDLGSGTEAFF.

Here the CDR3 DNA reads TGTGCCAGCTCTCCGCAGGGGGCATCCTACGAGCAGTACTTC. Translating it yields CASSPQGASYEQYF. V is TRBV18 and J is TRBJ2-7; 8 nucleotides align to TRBD1. The V gene's germline CDR1 is KGHSH and CDR2 LQKENI. The CDR3 has 14 residues. The ends lost 6 bases at V and 1 base at J; junction bases unmatched: 5.

The chain has TRBV10-3 and TRBJ1-1; TRBD1 might be the D (5 bases). The germline V gene encodes CDR1 ENHRY and CDR2 SYGVKD. The length of the CDR3 is 13 residues. Between the trimmed V and J ends, which lost 4 bases and 7 bases, there was a span of 13 bases. The CDR3 region is CAISGGREDEAFF. The CDR3 nucleotides are TGTGCCATCAGTGGCGGCAGGGAAGATGAAGCTTTCTTT.

The gene calls are TRBV30 and TRBJ1-6, with 10 nucleotides matching TRBD1. Germline CDR1 reads GTSNPN; CDR2 reads SVGIG (reference sequence). Trimming removed 3 bases from V and 7 bases from J; junction bases left unmatched: 0. The CDR3 is 13 amino acids. CDR3: CAWRGQGNSPLHF. As DNA, the CDR3 is TGTGCCTGGAGGGGACAGGGGAATTCACCCCTCCACTTT.

This chain connects TRBV28 to TRBJ2-3; no clear D gene. Trimming took off 2 bases at V and 5 bases at J, with 11 bases between the two ends. Germline V gives CDR1 MDHEN, CDR2 SYDVKM. CDR3 size: 14 residues. The CDR3 DNA reads as TGTGCCAGCAGTTTAGGGCCTGTGAGAGATACGCAGTATTTT. Translated: CASSLGPVRDTQYF.

Only one count was recorded for this clone. The genes are TRBV7-9 and TRBJ1-1, with D maybe TRBD1 (5 bases). The CDR3 consists of 13 residues. Germline V CDR1 and CDR2: SEHNR, FQNEAQ (reference sequence). V was trimmed by 5 bases and J by 5 bases, leaving 12 bases between them. CDR3 in DNA: TGTGCCAGCAGCGTTGAGCAGGGAACTGAAGCTTTCTTT. Protein sequence: CASSVEQGTEAFF.

V and J are TRBV2 and TRBJ1-5; no firm D call. The length of the CDR3 is 12 residues. Germline CDR1 SNHLY, CDR2 FYNNEI. V was clipped by 6 bases and J by 4 bases, with 7 bases between them. CDR3: CASRRDNQPQHF. DNA for the CDR3: TGTGCCAGCAGGAGAGATAATCAGCCCCAGCATTTT.

This chain uses TRBV6-6 with TRBJ2-2, with D tentatively TRBD2 (7 bases). The CDR3 has 15 amino acids. Germline-derived CDR1 and CDR2 are MNHNY and SVGAGI (reference sequence). Trimming pared 4 bases from V and 3 bases from J, leaving 12 bases between. The CDR3 here is CASSFAGAYTGELFF. CDR3 nucleotides: TGTGCCAGCAGTTTCGCGGGGGCCTACACCGGGGAGCTGTTTTTT.

The chain uses TRBV2 and TRBJ2-7; 9 nucleotides agree with TRBD1. Germline CDR1 SNHLY, CDR2 FYNNEI. This CDR3 contains 14 residues. Trimming removed 9 bases from V and 3 bases from J; junction bases left unmatched: 9. CDR3 in DNA: TGTGCCAGAAAACCGGGACAGGGCAGCTACGAGCAGTACTTC. It specifies CARKPGQGSYEQYF.

The chain links TRBV18 to TRBJ1-4, with unresolved D. The CDR3 covers 14 residues. Germline CDR1 is KGHSH and CDR2 is LQKENI. Deletions cut 3 bases from V and 8 bases from J, with 13 bases between. The CDR3 DNA reads as TGTGCCAGCTCACCCGATCCCGGAGGGGAAAAACTGTTTTTT. This sequence encodes CASSPDPGGEKLFF.

This clone was picked up a small number of times. The V call is TRBV14, the J call TRBJ1-6, with TRBD1 matching 8 bases. V trimming: 4 bases; J trimming: 6 bases; junction bases outside the gene matches: 5. Germline CDR1 is SGHDN and CDR2 is FVKESK. This CDR3 region has 15 residues. The CDR3 sequence: CASSRQTGVNSPLHF. The CDR3 DNA follows: TGTGCCAGCAGCCGCCAGACAGGGGTTAATTCACCCCTCCACTTT.

The chain has TRBV6-5 and TRBJ1-1, with D uncertain. V was trimmed by 6 bases and J by 0 bases, leaving 14 bases between them. There are 15 residues in the CDR3. The V gene's germline CDR1 is MNHEY and CDR2 SVGAGI. CDR3 coding DNA: TGTGCCAGCAGACACACCCCTGGTATGAACACTGAAGCTTTCTTT. This gives the protein CASRHTPGMNTEAFF.

This chain uses TRBV11-2 with TRBJ1-2, with 9 bases matching TRBD1. V lost 1 base and J lost 5; bases outside the gene matches: 2. Germline CDR1 and CDR2: SGHAT and FQNNGV. The CDR3 is 14 residues long. The chain's CDR3 is CASSLGDRAYGYTF. The CDR3 DNA is TGTGCCAGCAGCTTAGGGGACAGGGCATATGGCTACACCTTC.

The chain has TRBV5-6 and TRBJ2-1, with D unresolved. In germline, CDR1 is SGHDT, CDR2 YYEEEE. CDR3 length: 12 residues. V was clipped by 2 bases and J by 7 bases, with 7 bases between them. CDR3 amino acids: CASSLLRNEQFF. As DNA, the CDR3 is TGTGCCAGCAGCTTATTACGGAATGAGCAGTTCTTC.

The chain combines TRBV19 with TRBJ1-1; TRBD1 matches at 8 bases. The germline CDR1 and CDR2 sequences are LNHDA and SQIVND (reference sequence). V lost 7 bases, J lost 4 bases, and 5 bases stayed unmatched. The CDR3 is made up of 13 amino acids. The CDR3 spells CASTPTGGTEAFF. The CDR3 region has the DNA TGTGCCAGTACCCCTACAGGGGGCACTGAAGCTTTCTTT.

This clone is a singleton in its sample. The genes are TRBV4-2 and TRBJ1-1; D gene ambiguous. The germline CDR1 and CDR2 sequences are LGHNA and YNFKEQ. The CDR3 spans 13 residues. The V end was cut by 1 base, the J end by 0 bases, with 3 bases between. CDR3 amino acids: CASSQGVNTEAFF. Here the CDR3 DNA reads TGTGCCAGCAGCCAAGGAGTGAACACTGAAGCTTTCTTT.

V gene TRBV5-1 combines with J gene TRBJ2-2; a weak D match, TRBD1 (5 bases). The CDR3 totals 16 residues. CDR1 and CDR2 from the germline V gene are SGHRS and YFSETQ. With 1 base removed from V and 1 base from J, the gap between germline ends came to 11 bases. The CDR3 nucleotides are TGCGCCAGCAGCTTGTTTGGGGCAGAGAACACCGGGGAGCTGTTTTTT. As protein: CASSLFGAENTGELFF. Full variable domain (rest looked up from reference TRBV5-1 and TRBJ2-2): KAGVTQTPRYLIKTRGQQVTLSCSPISGHRSVSWYQQTPGQGLQFLFEYFSETQRNKGNFPGRFSGRQFSNSRSEMNVSTLELGDSALYLCASSLFGAENTGELFFGEGSRLTVL.

CDR3 coding DNA: TGTGCCAGCAGTTACTCCACACCCGGGTTGAACACTGAAGCTTTCTTT. Protein: CASSYSTPGLNTEAFF. The rearrangement joins TRBV6-5 to TRBJ1-1; D is undetermined. The germline V gene encodes CDR1 MNHEY and CDR2 SVGAGI. The V gene lost 0 bases and the J gene lost 0 bases, with 11 bases spanning the gap. The CDR3 is 16 amino acids.

The V and J genes are TRBV9 and TRBJ1-1, with D possibly matching TRBD1 (6 bases). V was cut by 0 bases and J by 1 base, with 10 bases left in between. CDR3 length: 15 amino acids. The germline CDR1 and CDR2 sequences are SGDLS and YYNGEE. The CDR3 protein is CASSVAGVRNTEAFF. In DNA, the CDR3 is TGTGCCAGCAGCGTAGCAGGGGTCAGGAACACTGAAGCTTTCTTT.